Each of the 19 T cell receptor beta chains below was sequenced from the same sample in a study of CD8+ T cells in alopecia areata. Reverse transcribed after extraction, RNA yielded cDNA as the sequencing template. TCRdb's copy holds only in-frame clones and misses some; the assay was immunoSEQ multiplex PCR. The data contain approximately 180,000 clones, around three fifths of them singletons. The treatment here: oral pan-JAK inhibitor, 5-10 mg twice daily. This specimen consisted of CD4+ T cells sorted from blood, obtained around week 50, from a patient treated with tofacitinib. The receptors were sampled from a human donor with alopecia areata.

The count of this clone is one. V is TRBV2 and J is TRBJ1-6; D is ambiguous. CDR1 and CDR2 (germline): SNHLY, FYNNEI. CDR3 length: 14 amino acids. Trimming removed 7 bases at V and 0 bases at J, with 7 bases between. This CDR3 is CASTTSSYNSPLHF. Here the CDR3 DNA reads TGTGCCAGCACTACAAGCTCCTATAATTCACCCCTCCACTTT.

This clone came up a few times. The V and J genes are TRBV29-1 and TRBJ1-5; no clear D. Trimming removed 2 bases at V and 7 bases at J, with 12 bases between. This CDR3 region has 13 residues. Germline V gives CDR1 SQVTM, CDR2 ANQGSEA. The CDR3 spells CSVELSKGQPQHF. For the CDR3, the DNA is TGCAGCGTTGAATTATCAAAAGGGCAGCCCCAGCATTTT.

This CDR3 is CASSEYPGAKGTGYTF. The CDR3, as DNA: TGTGCCAGCAGTGAATATCCGGGGGCAAAGGGTACTGGCTACACCTTC. The J gene is TRBJ1-2, the V gene TRBV2; D may be TRBD1 (6 bases). The germline CDR1 and CDR2 sequences are SNHLY and FYNNEI. With 2 bases removed from V and 7 bases from J, the gap between germline ends came to 20 bases. This CDR3 is 16 amino acids long.

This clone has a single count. CDR3 sequence (DNA): TGTGCCAGCAGTTGGTCCTATAATTCACCCCTCCACTTT. Protein product: CASSWSYNSPLHF. The chain has TRBV27 and TRBJ1-6; D ambiguous. The CDR3 covers 13 residues. Per germline, CDR1 MNHEY and CDR2 SMNVEV (reference sequence). Trimming removed 4 bases from V and 1 base from J, with 2 bases in between.

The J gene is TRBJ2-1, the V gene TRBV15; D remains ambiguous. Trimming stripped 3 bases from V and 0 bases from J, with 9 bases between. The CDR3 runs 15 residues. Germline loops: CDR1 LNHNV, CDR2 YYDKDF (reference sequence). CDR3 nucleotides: TGTGCCACCAGCAGCAAACTGAGCTCCTACAATGAGCAGTTCTTC. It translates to CATSSKLSSYNEQFF.

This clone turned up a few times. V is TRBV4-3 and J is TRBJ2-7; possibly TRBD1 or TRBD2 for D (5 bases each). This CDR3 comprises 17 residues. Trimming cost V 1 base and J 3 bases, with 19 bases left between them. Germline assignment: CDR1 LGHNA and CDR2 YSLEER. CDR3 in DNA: TGCGCCAGCAGCCAAGCCGATTTTCTCGGGGCCGACTACGAGCAGTACTTC. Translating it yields CASSQADFLGADYEQYF.

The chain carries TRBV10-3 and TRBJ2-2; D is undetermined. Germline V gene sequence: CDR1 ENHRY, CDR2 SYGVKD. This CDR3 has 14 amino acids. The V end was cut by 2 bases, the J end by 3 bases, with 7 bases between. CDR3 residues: CAISEQLDTGELFF. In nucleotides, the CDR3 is TGTGCCATCAGTGAGCAGCTCGACACCGGGGAGCTGTTTTTT.

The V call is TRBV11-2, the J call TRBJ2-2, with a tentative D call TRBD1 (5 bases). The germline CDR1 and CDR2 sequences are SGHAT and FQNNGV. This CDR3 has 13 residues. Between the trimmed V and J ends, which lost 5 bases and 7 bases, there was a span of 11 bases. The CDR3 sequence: CASSPLGLGELFF. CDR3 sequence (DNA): TGTGCCAGCAGCCCCCTGGGGCTCGGGGAGCTGTTTTTT.

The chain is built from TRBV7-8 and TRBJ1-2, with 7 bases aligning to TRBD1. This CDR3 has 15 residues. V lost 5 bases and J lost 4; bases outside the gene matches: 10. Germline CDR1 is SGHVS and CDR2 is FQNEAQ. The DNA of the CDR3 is TGTGCCAGCAGCGTACAGGGGAATGCTGTCTATGGCTACACCTTC. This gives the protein CASSVQGNAVYGYTF.

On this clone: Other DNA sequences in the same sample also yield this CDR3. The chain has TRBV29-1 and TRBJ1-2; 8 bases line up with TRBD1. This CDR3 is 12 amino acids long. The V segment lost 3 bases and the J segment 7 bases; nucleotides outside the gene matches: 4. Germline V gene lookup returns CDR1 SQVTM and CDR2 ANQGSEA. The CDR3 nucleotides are TGCAGCGTTGAGACAGGGGAATCTGGCTACACCTTC. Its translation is CSVETGESGYTF.

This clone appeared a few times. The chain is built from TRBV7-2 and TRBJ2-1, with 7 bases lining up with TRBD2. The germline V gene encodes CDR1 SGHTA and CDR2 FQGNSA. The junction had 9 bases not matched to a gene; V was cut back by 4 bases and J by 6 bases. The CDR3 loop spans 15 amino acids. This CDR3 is CASSSGNPGGNEQFF. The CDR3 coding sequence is TGTGCCAGCAGCTCGGGTAACCCGGGGGGCAATGAGCAGTTCTTC.

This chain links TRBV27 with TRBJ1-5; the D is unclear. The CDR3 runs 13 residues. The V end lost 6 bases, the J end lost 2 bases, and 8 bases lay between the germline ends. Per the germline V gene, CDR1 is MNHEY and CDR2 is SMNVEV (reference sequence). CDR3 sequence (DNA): TGTGCCAGCAGCCACGGGGGCAATCAGCCCCAGCATTTT. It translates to CASSHGGNQPQHF.

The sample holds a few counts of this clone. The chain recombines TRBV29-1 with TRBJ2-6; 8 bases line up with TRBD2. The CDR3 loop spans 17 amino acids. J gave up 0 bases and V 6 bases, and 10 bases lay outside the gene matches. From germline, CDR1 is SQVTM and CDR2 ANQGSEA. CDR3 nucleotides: TGCAGCGTGGATAGCGGGGCGTGGGGCTCTGGGGCCAACGTCCTGACTTTC. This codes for CSVDSGAWGSGANVLTF.

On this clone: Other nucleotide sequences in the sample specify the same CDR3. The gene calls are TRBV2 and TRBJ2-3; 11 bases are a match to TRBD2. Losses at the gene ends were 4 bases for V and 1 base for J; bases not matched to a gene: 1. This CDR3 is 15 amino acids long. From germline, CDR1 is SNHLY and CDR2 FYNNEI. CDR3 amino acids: CASSVGLAGTDTQYF. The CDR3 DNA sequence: TGTGCCAGCAGTGTGGGACTAGCGGGCACAGATACGCAGTATTTT.

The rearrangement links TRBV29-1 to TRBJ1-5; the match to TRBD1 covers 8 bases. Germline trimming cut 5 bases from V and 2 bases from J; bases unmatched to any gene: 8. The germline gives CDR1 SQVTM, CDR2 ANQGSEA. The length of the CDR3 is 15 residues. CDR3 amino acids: CSVLTMGQGNQPQHF. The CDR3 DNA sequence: TGCAGCGTTTTGACTATGGGACAGGGCAATCAGCCCCAGCATTTT.

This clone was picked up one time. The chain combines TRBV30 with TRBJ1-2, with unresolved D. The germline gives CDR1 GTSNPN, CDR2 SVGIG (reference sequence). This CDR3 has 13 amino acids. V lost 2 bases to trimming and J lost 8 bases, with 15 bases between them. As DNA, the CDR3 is TGTGCCTGGAGTTCAAGGTCTATCAGAGGCTACACCTTC. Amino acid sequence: CAWSSRSIRGYTF. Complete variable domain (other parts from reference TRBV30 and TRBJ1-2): SQTIHQWPATLVQPVGSPLSLECTVEGTSNPNLYWYRQAAGRGLQLLFYSVGIGQISSEVPQNLSASRPQDRQFILSSKKLLLSDSGFYLCAWSSRSIRGYTFGSGTRLTVV.

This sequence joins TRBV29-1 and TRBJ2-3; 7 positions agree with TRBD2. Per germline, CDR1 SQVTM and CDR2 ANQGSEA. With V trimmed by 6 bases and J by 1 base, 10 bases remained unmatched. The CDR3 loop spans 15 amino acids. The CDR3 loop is CSVGPSGSGTDTQYF. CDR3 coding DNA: TGCAGCGTCGGACCTAGCGGTTCGGGCACAGATACGCAGTATTTT.

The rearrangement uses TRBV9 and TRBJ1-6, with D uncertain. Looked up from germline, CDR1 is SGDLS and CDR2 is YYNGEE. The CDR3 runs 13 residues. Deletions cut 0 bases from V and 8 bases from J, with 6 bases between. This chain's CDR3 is CASSVVMDSPLHF. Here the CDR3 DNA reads TGTGCCAGCAGCGTAGTCATGGATTCACCCCTCCACTTT.

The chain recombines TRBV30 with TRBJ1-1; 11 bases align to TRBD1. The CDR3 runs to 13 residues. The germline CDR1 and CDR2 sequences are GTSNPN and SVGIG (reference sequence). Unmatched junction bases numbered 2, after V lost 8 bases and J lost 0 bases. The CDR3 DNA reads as TGTGCCAGGGACAGGGGGATGAACACTGAAGCTTTCTTT. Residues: CARDRGMNTEAFF.